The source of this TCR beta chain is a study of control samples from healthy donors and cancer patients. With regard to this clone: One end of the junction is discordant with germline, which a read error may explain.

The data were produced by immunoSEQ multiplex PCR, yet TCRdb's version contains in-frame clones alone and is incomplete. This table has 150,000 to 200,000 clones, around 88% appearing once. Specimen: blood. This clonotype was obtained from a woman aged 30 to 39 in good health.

CDR3 coding DNA: TGTGCCCGGAGGGGGCAAAGCTCCTATGGCTACACCTTC. Protein: CARRGQSSYGYTF. The gene calls are TRBV30 and TRBJ1-2; 7 bases line up with TRBD1. CDR1 is GTSNPN and CDR2 is SVGIG in the germline V gene (reference sequence). CDR3 length: 13 amino acids.